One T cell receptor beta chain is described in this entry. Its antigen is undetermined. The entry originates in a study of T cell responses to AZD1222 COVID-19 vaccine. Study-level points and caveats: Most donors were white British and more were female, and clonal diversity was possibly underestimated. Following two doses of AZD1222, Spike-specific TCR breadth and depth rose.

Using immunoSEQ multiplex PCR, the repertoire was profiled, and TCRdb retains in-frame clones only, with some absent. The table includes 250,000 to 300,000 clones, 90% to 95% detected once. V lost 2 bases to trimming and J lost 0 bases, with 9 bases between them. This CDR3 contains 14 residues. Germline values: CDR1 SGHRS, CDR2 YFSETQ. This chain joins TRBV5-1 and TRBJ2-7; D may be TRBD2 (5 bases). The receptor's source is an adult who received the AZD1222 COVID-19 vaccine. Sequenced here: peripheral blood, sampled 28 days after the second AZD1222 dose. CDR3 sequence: CASSLSGLSYEQYF. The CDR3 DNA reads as TGCGCCAGCAGCTTAAGCGGCCTCTCCTACGAGCAGTACTTC.